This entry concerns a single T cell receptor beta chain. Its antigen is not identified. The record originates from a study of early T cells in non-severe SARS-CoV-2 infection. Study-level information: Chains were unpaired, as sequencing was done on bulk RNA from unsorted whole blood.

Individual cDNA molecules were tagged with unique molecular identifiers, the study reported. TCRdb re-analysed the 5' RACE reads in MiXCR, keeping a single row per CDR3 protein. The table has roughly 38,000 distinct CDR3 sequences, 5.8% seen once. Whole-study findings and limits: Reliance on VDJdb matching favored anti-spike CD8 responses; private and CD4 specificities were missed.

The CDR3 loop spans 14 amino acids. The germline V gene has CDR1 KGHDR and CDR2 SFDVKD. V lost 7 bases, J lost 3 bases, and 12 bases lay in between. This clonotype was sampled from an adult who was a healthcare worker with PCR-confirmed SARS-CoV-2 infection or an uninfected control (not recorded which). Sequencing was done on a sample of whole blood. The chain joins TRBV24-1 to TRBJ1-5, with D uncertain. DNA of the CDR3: TGTGCCACCAGGGAGAAAAGGGCCAATCAGCCCCAGCATTTT. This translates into CATREKRANQPQHF.